The 6 T cell receptor beta chains below come from one sample, sequenced in a study of T cell clonotyping in hematopoietic cell transplantation. The table came from immunoSEQ multiplex PCR; TCRdb's copy has only in-frame clones and leaves some out. The sample includes about 5,900 clones, approximately 90% of them seen just once. The sample in question was peripheral blood mononuclear cells, obtained 100 days after allogeneic stem cell transplant. Source of these receptors: a female patient aged 50-65 years who had an allogeneic stem cell transplant from a related donor, so the T cells may come from the graft donor. Some clones in this sample may be carry-over from other donors' samples.

This sequence joins TRBV10-3 and TRBJ2-2; TRBD1 agrees at 7 bases. Germline assignment: CDR1 ENHRY and CDR2 SYGVKD. V was clipped by 6 bases and J by 1 base; unmatched bases: 2. This CDR3 contains 14 residues. The CDR3 protein is CAISGTVNTGELFF. CDR3 nucleotide sequence: TGTGCCATCAGCGGGACAGTGAACACCGGGGAGCTGTTTTTT.

The rearrangement uses TRBV30 and TRBJ1-1, with unresolved D. Looked up from germline, CDR1 is GTSNPN and CDR2 is SVGIG (reference sequence). This CDR3 has 10 amino acids. The V gene lost 5 bases and the J gene lost 8 bases, with 9 bases spanning the gap. The CDR3: CAWGEIEAFF. For the CDR3, the DNA is TGTGCCTGGGGGGAGATAGAAGCTTTCTTT.

This clone was counted once. One junction end does not reproduce the germline sequence, and a read error may be involved. CDR3: CASSPTITGGFPDF. As DNA, the CDR3 is TGTGCCAGCTCACCGACCATCACAGGGGGGTTCCCGGACTTC. The chain is built from TRBV18 and TRBJ2-5; TRBD1 matches at 8 bases. Germline-derived CDR1 and CDR2 are KGHSH and LQKENI. The length of the CDR3 is 14 residues.

The chain uses TRBV14 and TRBJ2-5, with D maybe TRBD1 (7 bases). The V end was cut by 3 bases, the J end by 1 base, with 15 bases between. Germline values: CDR1 SGHDN, CDR2 FVKESK. The CDR3 covers 16 residues. The CDR3 here is CASSQGLGTAQETQYF. Written as DNA, the CDR3 is TGTGCCAGCAGCCAGGGACTGGGGACAGCCCAAGAGACCCAGTACTTC.

The V gene is TRBV7-9, the J gene TRBJ2-7; the match to TRBD1 covers 7 bases. The CDR3 is made up of 16 amino acids. Germline V gene data show CDR1 as SEHNR and CDR2 as FQNEAQ (reference sequence). The V and J ends lost 6 bases and 3 bases, in that order; junction bases with no gene match: 14. The DNA for the CDR3 is TGTGCCAGCAGACCTCCCCCGGGACAGATGAACTACGAGCAGTACTTC. Translated: CASRPPPGQMNYEQYF.

The chain is built from TRBV5-8 and TRBJ1-4; D is perhaps TRBD1 (5 bases). Trimming cost V 0 bases and J 2 bases, with 5 bases left between them. CDR1 is SGHTS and CDR2 is YDEGEE in the germline V gene. This CDR3 spans 14 amino acids. The CDR3: CASSLGGTNEKLFF. CDR3 coding DNA: TGTGCCAGCAGCTTGGGGGGGACTAATGAAAAACTGTTTTTT.